Given below is one T cell receptor beta chain in context. Its antigen remains unidentified. Multiple V-beta primers and a C-beta primer amplified TCRB from RNA. TCRdb re-called the multiplex PCR reads through MiXCR, storing one row per CDR3 protein. Of under 35,000 distinct CDR3 sequences listed, around 55% are singletons. Trimming removed 1 base from V and 8 bases from J, with 18 bases in between. This CDR3 is built from 17 residues. Germline V gene sequence: CDR1 MNHNS, CDR2 SASEGT. The entry originates in a study of tumor-infiltrating lymphocytes in glioblastoma multiforme. Study findings and constraints: Only one glioblastoma patient had TCR and mutation analysis.

This receptor was identified in a male donor with glioblastoma. The sequencing input was brain tumor tissue. The V and J genes are TRBV6-1 and TRBJ1-6; D perhaps matches TRBD1 (5 bases). The CDR3 nucleotides are TGTGCCAGCAGTGAAGTCTTAGCCGGGACGGGATATTCACCCCTCCACTTT. Amino acid sequence: CASSEVLAGTGYSPLHF.